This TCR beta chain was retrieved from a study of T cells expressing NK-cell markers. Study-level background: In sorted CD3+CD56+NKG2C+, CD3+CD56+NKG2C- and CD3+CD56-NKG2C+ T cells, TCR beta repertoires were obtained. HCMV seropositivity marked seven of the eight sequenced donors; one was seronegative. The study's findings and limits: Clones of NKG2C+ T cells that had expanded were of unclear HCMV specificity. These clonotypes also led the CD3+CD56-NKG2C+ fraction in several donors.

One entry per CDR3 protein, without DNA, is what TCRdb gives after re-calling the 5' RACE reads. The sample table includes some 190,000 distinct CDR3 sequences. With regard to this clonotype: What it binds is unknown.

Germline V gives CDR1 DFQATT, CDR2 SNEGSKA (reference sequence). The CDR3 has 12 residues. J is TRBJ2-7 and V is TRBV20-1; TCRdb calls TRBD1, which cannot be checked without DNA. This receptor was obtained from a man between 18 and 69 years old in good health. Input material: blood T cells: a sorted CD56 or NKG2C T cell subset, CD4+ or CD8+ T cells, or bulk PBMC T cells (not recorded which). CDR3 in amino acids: CSASTGNDEQYF.